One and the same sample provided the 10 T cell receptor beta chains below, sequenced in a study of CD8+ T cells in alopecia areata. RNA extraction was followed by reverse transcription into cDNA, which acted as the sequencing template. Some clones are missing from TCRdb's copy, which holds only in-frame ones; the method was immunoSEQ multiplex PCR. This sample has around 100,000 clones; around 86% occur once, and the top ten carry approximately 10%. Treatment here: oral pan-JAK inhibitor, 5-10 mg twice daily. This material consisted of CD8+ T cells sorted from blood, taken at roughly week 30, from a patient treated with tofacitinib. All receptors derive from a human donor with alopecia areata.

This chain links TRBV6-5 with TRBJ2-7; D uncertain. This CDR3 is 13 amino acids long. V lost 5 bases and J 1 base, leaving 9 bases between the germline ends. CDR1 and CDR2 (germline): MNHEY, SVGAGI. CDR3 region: CASSVDGSYEQYF. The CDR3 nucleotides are TGTGCCAGCAGTGTGGACGGTTCCTACGAGCAGTACTTC.

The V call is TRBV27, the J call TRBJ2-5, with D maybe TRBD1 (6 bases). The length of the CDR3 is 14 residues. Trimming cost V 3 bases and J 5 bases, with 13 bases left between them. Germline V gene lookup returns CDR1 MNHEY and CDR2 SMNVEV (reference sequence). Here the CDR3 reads CASSFPGDGETQYF. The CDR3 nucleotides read TGTGCCAGCAGTTTCCCAGGGGACGGGGAGACCCAGTACTTC.

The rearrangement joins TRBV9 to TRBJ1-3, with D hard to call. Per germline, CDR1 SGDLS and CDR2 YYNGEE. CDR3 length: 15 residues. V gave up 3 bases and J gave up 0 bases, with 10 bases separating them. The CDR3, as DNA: TGTGCCAGCAGCGATGCGGGAAGCTCTGGAAACACCATATATTTT. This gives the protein CASSDAGSSGNTIYF. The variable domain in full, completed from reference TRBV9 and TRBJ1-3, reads DSGVTQTPKHLITATGQRVTLRCSPRSGDLSVYWYQQSLDQGLQFLIQYYNGEERAKGNILERFSAQQFPDLHSELNLSSLELGDSALYFCASSDAGSSGNTIYFGEGSWLTVV.

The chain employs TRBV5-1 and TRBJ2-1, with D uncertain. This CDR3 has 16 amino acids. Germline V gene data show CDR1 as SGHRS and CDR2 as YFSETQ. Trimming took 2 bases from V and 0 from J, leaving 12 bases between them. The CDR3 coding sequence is TGCGCCAGCAGCTTCGAGTCTGTGGGCTCCTACAATGAGCAGTTCTTC. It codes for CASSFESVGSYNEQFF.

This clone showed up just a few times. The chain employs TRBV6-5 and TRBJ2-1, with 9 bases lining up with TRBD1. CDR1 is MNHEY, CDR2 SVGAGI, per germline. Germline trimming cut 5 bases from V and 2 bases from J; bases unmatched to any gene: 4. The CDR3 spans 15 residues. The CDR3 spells CASSTGQGAYNEQFF. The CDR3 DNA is TGTGCCAGCAGTACGGGACAGGGCGCCTACAATGAGCAGTTCTTC.

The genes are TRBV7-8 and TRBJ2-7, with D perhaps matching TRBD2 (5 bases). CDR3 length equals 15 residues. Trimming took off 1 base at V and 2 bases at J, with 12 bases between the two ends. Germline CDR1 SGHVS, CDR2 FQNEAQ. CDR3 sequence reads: CASSLESTTTYEQYF. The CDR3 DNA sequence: TGTGCCAGCAGCTTAGAGTCAACGACTACCTACGAGCAGTACTTC.

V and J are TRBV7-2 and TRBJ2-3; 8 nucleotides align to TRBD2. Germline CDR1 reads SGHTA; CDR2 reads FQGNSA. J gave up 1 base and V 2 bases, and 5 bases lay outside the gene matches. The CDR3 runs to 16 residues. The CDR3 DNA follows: TGTGCCAGCAGCTTATCGGGTAGCGGGGGCACAGATACGCAGTATTTT. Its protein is CASSLSGSGGTDTQYF.

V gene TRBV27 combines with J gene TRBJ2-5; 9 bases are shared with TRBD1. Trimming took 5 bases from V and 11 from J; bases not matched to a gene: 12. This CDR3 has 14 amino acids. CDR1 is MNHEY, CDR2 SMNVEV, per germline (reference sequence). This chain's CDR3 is CASSPYRGLYEQYF. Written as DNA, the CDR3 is TGTGCCAGCAGTCCTTACAGGGGGCTGTATGAGCAGTACTTC.

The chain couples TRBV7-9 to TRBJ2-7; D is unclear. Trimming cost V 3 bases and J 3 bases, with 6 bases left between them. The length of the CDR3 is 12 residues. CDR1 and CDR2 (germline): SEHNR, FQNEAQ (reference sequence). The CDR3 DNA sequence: TGTGCCAGCAGCTTTCGGTACTACGAGCAGTACTTC. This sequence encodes CASSFRYYEQYF.

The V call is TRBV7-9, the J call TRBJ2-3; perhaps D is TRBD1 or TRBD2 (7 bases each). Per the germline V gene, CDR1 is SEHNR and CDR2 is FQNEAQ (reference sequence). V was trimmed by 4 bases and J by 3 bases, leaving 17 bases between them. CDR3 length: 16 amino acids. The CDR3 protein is CASSSGGGQRTDTQYF. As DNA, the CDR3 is TGTGCCAGCAGCTCCGGCGGGGGACAGCGAACAGATACGCAGTATTTT.